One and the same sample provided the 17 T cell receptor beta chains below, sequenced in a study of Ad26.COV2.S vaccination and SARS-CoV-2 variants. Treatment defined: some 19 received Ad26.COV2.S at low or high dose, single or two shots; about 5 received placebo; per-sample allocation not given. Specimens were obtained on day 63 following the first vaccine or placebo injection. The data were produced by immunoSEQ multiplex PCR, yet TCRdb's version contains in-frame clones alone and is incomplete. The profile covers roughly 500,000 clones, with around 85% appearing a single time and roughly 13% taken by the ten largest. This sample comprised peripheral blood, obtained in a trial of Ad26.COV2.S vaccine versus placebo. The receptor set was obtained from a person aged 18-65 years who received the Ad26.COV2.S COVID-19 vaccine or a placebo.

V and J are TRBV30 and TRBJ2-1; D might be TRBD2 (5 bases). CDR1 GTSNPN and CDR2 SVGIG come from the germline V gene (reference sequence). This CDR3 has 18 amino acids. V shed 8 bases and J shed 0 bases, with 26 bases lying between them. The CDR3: CAPTQPPDCYSSYNEQFF. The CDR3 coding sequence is TGTGCCCCCACCCAGCCCCCGGACTGTTACAGCTCCTACAATGAGCAGTTCTTC.

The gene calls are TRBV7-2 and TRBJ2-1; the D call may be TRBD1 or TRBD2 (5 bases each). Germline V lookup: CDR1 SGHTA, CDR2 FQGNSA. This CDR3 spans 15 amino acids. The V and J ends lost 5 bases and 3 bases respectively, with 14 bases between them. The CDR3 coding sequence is TGTGCCAGCAGCCTCCGGGACGGAGGCTACAATGAGCAGTTCTTC. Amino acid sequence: CASSLRDGGYNEQFF. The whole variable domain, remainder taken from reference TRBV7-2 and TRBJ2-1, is GAGVSQSPSNKVTEKGKDVELRCDPISGHTALYWYRQSLGQGLEFLIYFQGNSAPDKSGLPSDRFSAERTGGSVSTLTIQRTQQEDSAVYLCASSLRDGGYNEQFFGPGTRLTVL.

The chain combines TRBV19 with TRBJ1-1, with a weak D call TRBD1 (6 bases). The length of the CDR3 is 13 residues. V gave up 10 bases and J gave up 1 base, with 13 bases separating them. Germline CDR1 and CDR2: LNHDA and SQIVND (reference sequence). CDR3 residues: CAISDRSNTEAFF. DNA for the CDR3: TGTGCCATCTCCGACAGGTCGAACACTGAAGCTTTCTTT.

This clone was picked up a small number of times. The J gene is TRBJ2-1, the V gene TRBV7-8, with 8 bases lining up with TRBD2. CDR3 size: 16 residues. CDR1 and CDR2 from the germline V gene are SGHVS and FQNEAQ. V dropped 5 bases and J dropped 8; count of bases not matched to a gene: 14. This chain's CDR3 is CASSRESGRLSHEQFF. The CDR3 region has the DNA TGTGCCAGCAGCCGAGAAAGCGGGAGACTCTCCCATGAGCAGTTCTTC. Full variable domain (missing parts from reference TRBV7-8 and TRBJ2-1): GAGVSQSPRYKVAKRGQDVALRCDPISGHVSLFWYQQALGQGPEFLTYFQNEAQLDKSGLPSDRFFAERPEGSVSTLKIQRTQQEDSAVYLCASSRESGRLSHEQFFGPGTRLTVL.

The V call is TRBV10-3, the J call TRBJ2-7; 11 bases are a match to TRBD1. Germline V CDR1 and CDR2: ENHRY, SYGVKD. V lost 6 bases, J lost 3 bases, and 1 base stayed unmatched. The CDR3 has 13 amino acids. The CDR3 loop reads CAISGTGGYEQYF. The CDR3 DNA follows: TGTGCCATCAGCGGGACAGGGGGCTACGAGCAGTACTTC.

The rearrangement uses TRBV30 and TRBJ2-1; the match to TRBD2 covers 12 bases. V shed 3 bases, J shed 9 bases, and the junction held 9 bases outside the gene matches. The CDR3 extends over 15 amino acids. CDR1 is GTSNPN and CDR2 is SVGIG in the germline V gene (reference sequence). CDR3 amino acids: CAWRTSGSFMGEQFF. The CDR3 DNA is TGTGCCTGGAGGACTAGCGGGAGCTTTATGGGTGAGCAGTTCTTC.

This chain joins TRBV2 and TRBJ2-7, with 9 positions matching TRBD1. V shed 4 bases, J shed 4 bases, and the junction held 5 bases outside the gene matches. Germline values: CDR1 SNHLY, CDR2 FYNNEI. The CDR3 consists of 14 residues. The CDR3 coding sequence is TGTGCCAGCAGTGGACAGGGGGACCCGTACGAGCAGTACTTC. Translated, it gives CASSGQGDPYEQYF.

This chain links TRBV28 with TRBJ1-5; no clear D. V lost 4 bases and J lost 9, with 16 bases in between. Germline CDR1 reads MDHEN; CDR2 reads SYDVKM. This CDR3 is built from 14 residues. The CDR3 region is CASSSSPLEGPQHF. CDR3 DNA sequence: TGTGCCAGCAGTTCCTCACCCTTGGAAGGGCCCCAGCATTTT.

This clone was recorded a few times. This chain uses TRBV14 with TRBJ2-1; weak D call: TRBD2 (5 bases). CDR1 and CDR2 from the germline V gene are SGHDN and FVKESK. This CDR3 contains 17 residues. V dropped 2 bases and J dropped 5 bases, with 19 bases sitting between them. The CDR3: CASSQMSGIILNNEQFF. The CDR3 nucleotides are TGTGCCAGCAGCCAAATGTCCGGGATAATACTAAACAATGAGCAGTTCTTC.

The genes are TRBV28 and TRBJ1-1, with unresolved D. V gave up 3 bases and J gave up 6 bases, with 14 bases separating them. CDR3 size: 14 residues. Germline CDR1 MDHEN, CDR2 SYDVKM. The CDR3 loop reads CASSFSTSAAEAFF. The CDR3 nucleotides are TGTGCCAGCAGTTTTAGTACGAGCGCCGCTGAAGCTTTCTTT.

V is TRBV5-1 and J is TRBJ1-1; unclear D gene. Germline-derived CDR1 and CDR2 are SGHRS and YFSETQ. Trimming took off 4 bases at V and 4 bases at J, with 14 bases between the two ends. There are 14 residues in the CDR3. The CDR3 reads CASSPVAGPTEAFF. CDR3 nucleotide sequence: TGCGCCAGCAGCCCCGTCGCGGGTCCCACTGAAGCTTTCTTT.

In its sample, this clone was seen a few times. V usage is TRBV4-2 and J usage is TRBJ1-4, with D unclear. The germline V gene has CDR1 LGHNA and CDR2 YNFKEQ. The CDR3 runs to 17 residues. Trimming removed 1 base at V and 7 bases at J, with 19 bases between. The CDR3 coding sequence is TGTGCCAGCAGCCAAGTGGCCAGGCCCAACCGGGGTGAAAAACTGTTTTTT. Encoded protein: CASSQVARPNRGEKLFF.

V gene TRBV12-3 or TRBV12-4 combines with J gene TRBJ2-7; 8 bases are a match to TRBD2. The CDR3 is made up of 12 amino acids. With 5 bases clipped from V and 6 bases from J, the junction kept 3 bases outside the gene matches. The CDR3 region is CASSVGLVEQYF. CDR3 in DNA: TGTGCCAGCAGTGTGGGACTAGTCGAGCAGTACTTC.

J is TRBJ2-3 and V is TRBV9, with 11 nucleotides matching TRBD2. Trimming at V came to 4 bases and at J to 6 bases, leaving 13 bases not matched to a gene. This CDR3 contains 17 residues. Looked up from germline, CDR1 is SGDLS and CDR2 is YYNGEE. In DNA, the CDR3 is TGTGCCAGCAGCCCCAAACCGACTAGCGGGATAATGGATACGCAGTATTTT. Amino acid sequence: CASSPKPTSGIMDTQYF. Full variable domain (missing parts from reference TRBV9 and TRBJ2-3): DSGVTQTPKHLITATGQRVTLRCSPRSGDLSVYWYQQSLDQGLQFLIQYYNGEERAKGNILERFSAQQFPDLHSELNLSSLELGDSALYFCASSPKPTSGIMDTQYFGPGTRLTVL.

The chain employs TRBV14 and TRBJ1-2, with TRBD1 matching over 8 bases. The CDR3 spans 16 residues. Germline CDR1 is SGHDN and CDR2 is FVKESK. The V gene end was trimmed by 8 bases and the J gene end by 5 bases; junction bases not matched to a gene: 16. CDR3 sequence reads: CASQRDGLRGQYGYTF. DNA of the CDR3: TGTGCCAGCCAGCGAGATGGGCTCAGGGGGCAATATGGCTACACCTTC.

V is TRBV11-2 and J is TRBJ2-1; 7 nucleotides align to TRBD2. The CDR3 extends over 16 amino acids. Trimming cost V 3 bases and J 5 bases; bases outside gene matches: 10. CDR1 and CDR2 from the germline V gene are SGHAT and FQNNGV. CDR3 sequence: CASSLVGGKVNNEQFF. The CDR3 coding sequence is TGTGCCAGCAGCTTGGTCGGGGGGAAGGTGAACAATGAGCAGTTCTTC.

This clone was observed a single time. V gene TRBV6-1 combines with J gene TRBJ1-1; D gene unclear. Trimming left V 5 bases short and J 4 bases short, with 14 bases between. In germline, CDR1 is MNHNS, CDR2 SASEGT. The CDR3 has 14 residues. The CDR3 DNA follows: TGTGCCAGCAGTCGCGGATCTCTGGGCACTGAAGCTTTCTTT. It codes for CASSRGSLGTEAFF.